These T cell receptor beta chains were read from a single sample in a study of blood T cell repertoires in COVID-19. Only in-frame clones appear in the TCRdb table, and some are missing; sequencing was by immunoSEQ multiplex PCR. The data contain about 66,000 clones, roughly 78% of them singletons. Sequencing was done on a sample of peripheral blood. Every receptor here comes from a human donor in a cohort sampled during active COVID-19. Both conserved end residues are part of each CDR3.

j_gene,v_gene,CDR3aa
TRBJ1-5,TRBV19,CASSLDTGQGHQPQHF
TRBJ2-7,TRBV18,CASFASGKSSYEQYF
TRBJ2-7,TRBV28,CASSFRRESEQYF
TRBJ2-5,TRBV7-3,CASSLVGGSRETQYF
TRBJ2-7,TRBV5-1,CASSFTIQLAGVAYEQYF
TRBJ2-5,TRBV5-1,CASSLEMTGGSETQYF
TRBJ2-2,TRBV29-1,CSVDLGPPVGRGTGELFF
TRBJ2-2,TRBV11-1,CASGTSGRKNTGELFF
TRBJ2-7,TRBV4-1,CASSQDRTPGTYEQYF
TRBJ2-3,TRBV5-5,CASSLAVAVGGTTDTQYF